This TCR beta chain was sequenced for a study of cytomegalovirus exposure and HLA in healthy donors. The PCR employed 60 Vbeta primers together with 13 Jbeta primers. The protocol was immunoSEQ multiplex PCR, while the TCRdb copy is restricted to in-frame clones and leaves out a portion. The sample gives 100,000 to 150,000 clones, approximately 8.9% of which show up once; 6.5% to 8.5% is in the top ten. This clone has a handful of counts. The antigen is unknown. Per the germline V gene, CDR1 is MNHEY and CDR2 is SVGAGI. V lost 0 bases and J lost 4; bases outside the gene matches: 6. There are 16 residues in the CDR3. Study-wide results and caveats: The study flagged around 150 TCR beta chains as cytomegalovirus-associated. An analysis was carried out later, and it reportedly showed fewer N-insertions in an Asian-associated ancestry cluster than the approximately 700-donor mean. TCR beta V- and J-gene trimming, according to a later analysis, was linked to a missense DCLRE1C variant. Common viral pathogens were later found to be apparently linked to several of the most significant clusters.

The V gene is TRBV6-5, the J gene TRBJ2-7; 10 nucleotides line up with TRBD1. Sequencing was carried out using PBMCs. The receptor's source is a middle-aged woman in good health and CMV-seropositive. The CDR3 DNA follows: TGTGCCAGCAGTTACTCCCGGACAGGGGGACTATACGAGCAGTACTTC. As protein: CASSYSRTGGLYEQYF.